These 13 T cell receptor beta chains came from one sample sequenced in a study of T cell repertoires in cytomegalovirus infection. The antigens these receptors bind are not known. TCRdb reprocessed the reads with MiXCR, giving one entry per CDR3 protein. In the table there are about 110,000 distinct CDR3 sequences, around 30% of which are singletons. The sequencing used CD8+ T cells from cultured PBMCs, collected from culture after CMV antigen stimulation. The receptors here all came from a human donor in good health (CMV status not recorded). Some clones in this sample may be carry-over from other donors' samples.

In its sample, this clonotype was seen a few times. The J gene is TRBJ1-1, the V gene TRBV19, with D hard to call. The CDR3 runs 15 residues. Trimming removed 0 bases at V and 1 base at J, with 9 bases between. Germline-derived CDR1 and CDR2 are LNHDA and SQIVND (reference sequence). DNA of the CDR3: TGTGCCAGTAGTATAGATTCGGCAGGGAACACTGAAGCTTTCTTT. This sequence encodes CASSIDSAGNTEAFF.

This clonotype was seen only a few times. The V call is TRBV12-3 or TRBV12-4, the J call TRBJ1-1; tentative D call: TRBD1 (5 bases). Trimming stripped 8 bases from V and 8 bases from J, with 12 bases between. The CDR3 totals 11 residues. The CDR3 region has the DNA TGTGCCAGCGGGCGGGGGGACGAAGCTTTCTTT. It is translated as CASGRGDEAFF.

This clonotype was detected only a few times. This chain uses TRBV28 with TRBJ2-2; D perhaps matches TRBD1 (6 bases). The germline V and J ends were trimmed by 3 bases and 6 bases, with 14 bases remaining between them. CDR1 is MDHEN, CDR2 SYDVKM, per germline. The CDR3 consists of 15 residues. CDR3 nucleotides: TGTGCCAGCAGTTTGGGGGCCCCTAAGGCCGGGGAGCTGTTTTTT. Protein: CASSLGAPKAGELFF.

This clonotype was seen more than once but under ten times. The chain joins TRBV7-8 to TRBJ2-1, with 7 bases fitting TRBD1. The V and J ends lost 5 bases and 9 bases, in that order; junction bases with no gene match: 10. This CDR3 is 14 amino acids long. Germline values: CDR1 SGHVS, CDR2 FQNEAQ. The CDR3 reads CASSQDQGVGEQFF. For the CDR3, the DNA is TGTGCCAGCAGCCAAGACCAGGGGGTAGGTGAGCAGTTCTTC.

This clonotype was counted at least ten times. The chain combines TRBV28 with TRBJ2-5, with D hard to call. Deletions cut 4 bases from V and 1 base from J, with 16 bases between. From germline, CDR1 is MDHEN and CDR2 SYDVKM. The CDR3 totals 16 residues. DNA of the CDR3: TGTGCCAGCAGTTCTGAACGGGTGGACCGCCAAGAGACCCAGTACTTC. Residues: CASSSERVDRQETQYF.

This clonotype was counted ten times or more. The chain recombines TRBV7-8 with TRBJ2-7; D not certain. The CDR3 totals 13 residues. The ends were cut back, 0 bases at V and 6 bases at J, with 9 bases in the middle. The V gene's germline CDR1 is SGHVS and CDR2 FQNEAQ. The CDR3 DNA reads TGTGCCAGCAGCTTAGCGACCGGAACCGAGCAGTACTTC. This encodes CASSLATGTEQYF.

In its sample, this clonotype was seen many times. The chain uses TRBV12-3 or TRBV12-4 and TRBJ2-1; the D gene could be TRBD1 or TRBD2 (5 bases each). The CDR3 has 14 residues. Trimming stripped 6 bases from V and 0 bases from J, with 9 bases between. CDR3 in amino acids: CASSRGDSYNEQFF. For the CDR3, the DNA is TGTGCCAGCAGCCGAGGGGACTCCTACAATGAGCAGTTCTTC.

This clonotype was counted at least ten times. The CDR3 region has the DNA TGTGCCAGCAGCACCCCACGTAAGGGGGACACCGGGGAGCTGTTTTTT. Translating it yields CASSTPRKGDTGELFF. The chain couples TRBV12-3 or TRBV12-4 to TRBJ2-2, with D perhaps matching TRBD1 (6 bases). CDR3 length: 16 amino acids. The ends were cut back, 6 bases at V and 3 bases at J, with 17 bases in the middle.

This clonotype has only a few counts. The chain has TRBV20-1 and TRBJ1-1; D gene uncertain. The V end lost 5 bases, the J end lost 6 bases, and 16 bases lay between the germline ends. Germline V gene lookup returns CDR1 DFQATT and CDR2 SNEGSKA (reference sequence). This CDR3 is 13 amino acids long. The CDR3 nucleotides read TGCAGTGCTCCCCTGACCACCGGTGCTGAAGCTTTCTTT. Protein product: CSAPLTTGAEAFF.

This rearrangement joins TRBV5-6 to TRBJ1-5; no firm D call. This CDR3 contains 13 residues. Germline V lookup: CDR1 SGHDT, CDR2 YYEEEE. The V end lost 0 bases, the J end lost 9 bases, and 10 bases lay between the germline ends. CDR3 in amino acids: CASSLGVAGPQHF. The DNA for the CDR3 is TGTGCCAGCAGCTTGGGGGTCGCAGGGCCCCAGCATTTT. Combining the CDR3 with reference TRBV5-6 and TRBJ1-5 gives the whole variable domain DAGVTQSPTHLIKTRGQQVTLRCSPKSGHDTVSWYQQALGQGPQFIFQYYEEEERQRGNFPDRFSGHQFPNYSSELNVNALLLGDSALYLCASSLGVAGPQHFGDGTRLSIL.

This clonotype was seen a handful of times. The chain combines TRBV4-2 with TRBJ2-5; 7 bases line up with TRBD1. V shed 6 bases, J shed 9 bases, and the junction held 16 bases outside the gene matches. CDR1 and CDR2 (germline): LGHNA, YNFKEQ. The CDR3 spans 15 residues. The chain's CDR3 is CASSPTGAGPDPQYF. As DNA, the CDR3 is TGTGCCAGCAGTCCTACAGGGGCTGGGCCCGACCCCCAGTACTTC.

The rearrangement uses TRBV6-6 and TRBJ2-1; 9 bases map to TRBD2. The CDR3 loop spans 16 amino acids. Germline V CDR1 and CDR2: MNHNY, SVGAGI (reference sequence). V was pared by 0 bases and J by 3 bases, with 3 bases of the junction left unmatched. CDR3: CASSYSIAGVYNEQFF. As DNA, the CDR3 is TGTGCCAGCAGTTACTCAATAGCGGGGGTCTACAATGAGCAGTTCTTC.

This clonotype has more than one count but fewer than ten. The chain joins TRBV7-9 to TRBJ1-2, with 7 bases matching TRBD1. The trim removed 2 bases at V and 1 base at J, leaving 7 bases unmatched. CDR1 and CDR2 (germline): SEHNR, FQNEAQ (reference sequence). The CDR3 sequence is 16 residues long. This CDR3 reads CASSLSDREVNYGYTF. The CDR3 DNA sequence: TGTGCCAGCAGCTTATCTGACAGGGAGGTTAACTATGGCTACACCTTC.